This TCR delta chain was recorded in a study of gamma-delta chains in newborns, infants, children. Study in general: Microbial exposure reportedly drives polyclonal innate γδ T cell expansion after birth.

The CDR3 has 18 amino acids. CDR1 is GEAIGNYY and CDR2 is EKD in the germline V gene. V trimming: 0 bases; J trimming: 2 bases; junction bases outside the gene matches: 6. Note on this clone: Since a far larger clone is one base different, this is likely a read error. Other nucleotide sequences from this sample produce the same CDR3.

TCRdb redid clone calling on the reads using CATT. This table has about 3,800 delta-chain clones, approximately 0.55% appearing once. The specimen sequenced was blood. This chain links TRDV2 with TRDJ3; 7 bases match TRDD3. The receptor was isolated from a child who was a newborn, infant or young child, either healthy, febrile or measles-vaccinated (not recorded which). The CDR3 DNA follows: TGTGCCTGTGACACCGTCCACTGGGGCGCCTGGGACACCCGACAGATGTTTTTC. Amino acids: CACDTVHWGAWDTRQMFF.